The 28 T cell receptor beta chains presented below share a single source sample, sequenced in a study of TIL therapy for anti-PD-1-resistant metastatic lung cancer. The time point was: pre-treatment sample, taken before nivolumab and TIL therapy. Sequencing used immunoSEQ v3. Clones were read by immunoSEQ multiplex PCR, and TCRdb kept only the in-frame ones, dropping some. The sample shows 35,000 or so clones, about 73% of them seen only once. This specimen consisted of blood, obtained at baseline. These receptors all come from a person between 25 and 80 years old with non-small cell lung cancer.

This clone was seen only once. The chain is built from TRBV6-6 and TRBJ2-1; 9 bases map to TRBD2. The CDR3 loop spans 14 amino acids. With V trimmed by 3 bases and J by 9 bases, 6 bases remained unmatched. CDR1 is MNHNY, CDR2 SVGAGI, per germline (reference sequence). CDR3 coding DNA: TGTGCCAGCAGTTATTGGACTAGCGTACGTGAGCAGTTCTTC. It specifies CASSYWTSVREQFF.

This chain connects TRBV7-3 to TRBJ2-4; 12 positions match TRBD1. Germline V gene lookup returns CDR1 SGHTA and CDR2 FQGTGA. This CDR3 has 16 residues. V shed 5 bases and J 7 bases; nucleotides not matched to a gene: 9. This CDR3 is CASSTLGTGGSNIQYF. Here the CDR3 DNA reads TGTGCCAGCAGCACCCTAGGGACAGGGGGCTCGAACATTCAGTACTTC. Full variable domain (outside the CDR3, taken from reference TRBV7-3 and TRBJ2-4): GAGVSQTPSNKVTEKGKYVELRCDPISGHTALYWYRQSLGQGPEFLIYFQGTGAADDSGLPNDRFFAVRPEGSVSTLKIQRTERGDSAVYLCASSTLGTGGSNIQYFGAGTRLSVL.

This chain joins TRBV5-4 and TRBJ2-1; 11 bases line up with TRBD2. Germline lookup yields CDR1 SGHNT and CDR2 YYREEE (reference sequence). CDR3 length: 15 residues. V shed 2 bases, J shed 7 bases, and the junction held 5 bases outside the gene matches. The CDR3 reads CASSLAGLAANEQFF. The CDR3 coding sequence is TGTGCCAGCAGCTTAGCGGGACTAGCGGCGAATGAGCAGTTCTTC.

Written as DNA, the CDR3 is TGTGCCAGTAGTATTGATGTGGGAAGGGACAATCAGCCCCAGCATTTT. This gives the protein CASSIDVGRDNQPQHF. The chain carries TRBV19 and TRBJ1-5; D ambiguous. The V gene's germline CDR1 is LNHDA and CDR2 SQIVND (reference sequence). Deletions cut 3 bases from V and 3 bases from J, with 15 bases between. The CDR3 totals 16 residues. The variable domain in full, with the rest retrieved from reference TRBV19 and TRBJ1-5, is DGGITQSPKYLFRKEGQNVTLSCEQNLNHDAMYWYRQDPGQGLRLIYYSQIVNDFQKGDIAEGYSVSREKKESFPLTVTSAQKNPTAFYLCASSIDVGRDNQPQHFGDGTRLSIL.

This clone has only a few counts. The chain carries TRBV5-4 and TRBJ2-7; no reliable D call. The CDR3 runs 15 residues. Germline V gene data show CDR1 as SGHNT and CDR2 as YYREEE (reference sequence). V was shortened by 0 bases and J by 0 bases, with 10 bases between the two germline ends. The CDR3 DNA sequence: TGTGCCAGCAGCTTGGGAGTGGGTCTCTCCTACGAGCAGTACTTC. It codes for CASSLGVGLSYEQYF.

There are a few counts of this clone. The genes are TRBV4-3 and TRBJ1-1; D unclear. Looked up from germline, CDR1 is LGHNA and CDR2 is YSLEER. V shed 3 bases and J shed 5 bases, with 16 bases lying between them. CDR3 size: 15 residues. This CDR3 reads CASSQKRHLWTEAFF. DNA of the CDR3: TGCGCCAGCAGCCAGAAACGACATCTTTGGACTGAAGCTTTCTTT.

This chain connects TRBV5-5 to TRBJ1-1; TRBD1 aligns across 7 bases. The CDR3 totals 15 residues. V lost 1 base to trimming and J lost 4 bases; unmatched junction nucleotides: 7. Germline CDR1 reads SGHKS; CDR2 reads YYEKEE (reference sequence). Written as DNA, the CDR3 is TGTGCCAGCAGCTTGAGGCCAGGGGGAACCACTGAAGCTTTCTTT. It is translated as CASSLRPGGTTEAFF.

In its sample, this clone was seen a few times. The rearrangement links TRBV28 to TRBJ1-6; the match to TRBD1 covers 8 bases. This CDR3 has 14 residues. V shed 3 bases and J 14 bases; nucleotides not matched to a gene: 9. Germline CDR1 reads MDHEN; CDR2 reads SYDVKM. The DNA for the CDR3 is TGTGCCAGCAGTTTCCGAGGACAGGGAGTAACCCTCCACTTT. Its translation: CASSFRGQGVTLHF.

The chain carries TRBV7-3 and TRBJ2-2; D ambiguous. The CDR3 has 13 amino acids. With 5 bases removed from V and 5 bases from J, the gap between germline ends came to 9 bases. Germline V CDR1 and CDR2: SGHTA, FQGTGA. The CDR3 reads CASSPSSTGELFF. The CDR3 DNA follows: TGTGCCAGCAGCCCCTCGAGTACCGGGGAGCTGTTTTTT.

V usage is TRBV2 and J usage is TRBJ1-2; 9 positions match TRBD1. From germline, CDR1 is SNHLY and CDR2 FYNNEI. V shed 6 bases, J shed 5 bases, and the junction held 7 bases outside the gene matches. The CDR3 consists of 14 residues. DNA of the CDR3: TGTGCCAGCAGCGGGGACAGGGTAAAATATGGCTACACCTTC. It yields the protein CASSGDRVKYGYTF.

The chain carries TRBV6-6 and TRBJ2-1; 10 positions match TRBD2. The V gene end was trimmed by 4 bases and the J gene end by 7 bases; junction bases not matched to a gene: 7. The CDR3 spans 15 residues. The germline V gene encodes CDR1 MNHNY and CDR2 SVGAGI (reference sequence). CDR3 protein: CASSSRLAGNNEQFF. The CDR3 DNA reads TGTGCCAGCAGTTCCCGACTAGCGGGTAATAATGAGCAGTTCTTC.

This clone was seen only a few times. The rearrangement links TRBV7-9 to TRBJ1-5; 7 positions agree with TRBD1. CDR3 size: 14 residues. The germline CDR1 and CDR2 sequences are SEHNR and FQNEAQ (reference sequence). Germline trimming cut 6 bases from V and 3 bases from J; bases unmatched to any gene: 5. This CDR3 is CASSLTGNNQPQHF. DNA of the CDR3: TGTGCCAGCAGTCTGACAGGGAACAATCAGCCCCAGCATTTT.

The chain recombines TRBV5-1 with TRBJ2-1; D is possibly TRBD1 (6 bases). The germline gives CDR1 SGHRS, CDR2 YFSETQ. The CDR3 has 16 amino acids. The V and J ends lost 0 bases and 0 bases respectively, with 10 bases between them. CDR3 sequence: CASSLVGQSSYNEQFF. In DNA form, the CDR3 reads TGCGCCAGCAGCTTGGTTGGACAGAGCTCCTACAATGAGCAGTTCTTC.

V gene TRBV28 combines with J gene TRBJ1-4; D not resolved. The CDR3 covers 15 residues. Germline CDR1 reads MDHEN; CDR2 reads SYDVKM. V was clipped by 5 bases and J by 0 bases, with 10 bases between them. The CDR3 spells CASSRDTSTNEKLFF. CDR3 bases: TGTGCCAGCAGTCGAGACACATCAACTAATGAAAAACTGTTTTTT.

In this sample, this clone turned up once. The chain uses TRBV7-2 and TRBJ2-7, with D hard to call. Germline CDR1 reads SGHTA; CDR2 reads FQGNSA. The CDR3 sequence is 15 residues long. Between the trimmed V and J ends, which lost 1 base and 0 bases, there was a span of 10 bases. The CDR3 DNA reads as TGTGCCAGCAGCTTAGTAAGTATGAGCTCCTACGAGCAGTACTTC. This gives the protein CASSLVSMSSYEQYF.

The J gene is TRBJ2-1, the V gene TRBV14, with 8 nucleotides matching TRBD2. CDR1 SGHDN and CDR2 FVKESK come from the germline V gene. The CDR3 has 14 amino acids. After removal of 1 base from V and 9 bases from J, the junction contained 5 bases not matched to a gene. The CDR3 reads CASSQVLAVGEQFF. CDR3 sequence (DNA): TGTGCCAGCAGCCAAGTACTAGCGGTCGGTGAGCAGTTCTTC.

The V gene is TRBV29-1, the J gene TRBJ2-7, with D tentatively TRBD2 (6 bases). The CDR3 runs to 11 residues. In germline, CDR1 is SQVTM, CDR2 ANQGSEA. The V end was cut by 8 bases, the J end by 2 bases, with 10 bases between. The CDR3 region has the DNA TGCAGCCGGAGGGTGACCTACGAGCAGTACTTC. Encoded protein: CSRRVTYEQYF.

This clone was found once. The J gene is TRBJ2-5, the V gene TRBV7-9; 9 bases match TRBD1. Germline V gene data show CDR1 as SEHNR and CDR2 as FQNEAQ (reference sequence). V was clipped by 5 bases and J by 4 bases; unmatched bases: 11. The CDR3 loop spans 16 amino acids. Written as DNA, the CDR3 is TGTGCCAGCAGCCAAACCCCGGGACAGGGAGGAGAGACCCAGTACTTC. Translation: CASSQTPGQGGETQYF. Filled out from reference TRBV7-9 and TRBJ2-5, the complete variable domain reads DTGVSQNPRHKITKRGQNVTFRCDPISEHNRLYWYRQTLGQGPEFLTYFQNEAQLEKSRLLSDRFSAERPKGSFSTLEIQRTEQGDSAMYLCASSQTPGQGGETQYFGPGTRLLVL.

The chain links TRBV28 to TRBJ2-4; D may be TRBD1 (5 bases). This CDR3 contains 14 residues. Looked up from germline, CDR1 is MDHEN and CDR2 is SYDVKM. Between the trimmed V and J ends, which lost 1 base and 1 base, there was a span of 5 bases. As DNA, the CDR3 is TGTGCCAGCAGTTTATCAGGGGCCAAAAACATTCAGTACTTC. As protein: CASSLSGAKNIQYF.

V is TRBV5-4 and J is TRBJ2-1; TRBD2 agrees at 7 bases. Germline V gene sequence: CDR1 SGHNT, CDR2 YYREEE (reference sequence). V was pared by 0 bases and J by 0 bases, with 0 bases of the junction left unmatched. This CDR3 comprises 15 residues. CDR3 nucleotide sequence: TGTGCCAGCAGCTTGGGCGGGAGCTCCTACAATGAGCAGTTCTTC. Translated: CASSLGGSSYNEQFF.

Regarding this clone: Within the sample, other DNA sequences also encode this same CDR3. The genes are TRBV6-5 and TRBJ1-6, with 9 bases fitting TRBD1. The germline V gene has CDR1 MNHEY and CDR2 SVGAGI. The length of the CDR3 is 13 residues. The J segment lost 7 bases and the V segment lost 6 bases, leaving 1 base of the junction unmatched. The CDR3 region has the DNA TGTGCCAGCAGAACAGGGGGCAATTCACCCCTCCACTTT. Residues: CASRTGGNSPLHF.

This rearrangement joins TRBV27 to TRBJ1-1; 8 bases agree with TRBD1. Per the germline V gene, CDR1 is MNHEY and CDR2 is SMNVEV (reference sequence). The ends lost 5 bases at V and 1 base at J; junction bases unmatched: 6. CDR3 length: 15 amino acids. CDR3 nucleotides: TGTGCCAGCAGTCAGTCGACAGGGGCGAACACTGAAGCTTTCTTT. Its protein product is CASSQSTGANTEAFF.

The genes are TRBV5-1 and TRBJ1-5, with a possible D match to TRBD1 (5 bases). Germline V gene sequence: CDR1 SGHRS, CDR2 YFSETQ. The CDR3 has 14 residues. V dropped 4 bases and J dropped 3 bases, with 11 bases sitting between them. CDR3 sequence: CASSGGGINQPQHF. The CDR3 DNA reads TGCGCCAGCAGCGGCGGGGGGATCAATCAGCCCCAGCATTTT.

The V and J genes are TRBV6-1 and TRBJ1-2; 9 bases are shared with TRBD1. This CDR3 spans 14 amino acids. Germline lookup yields CDR1 MNHNS and CDR2 SASEGT. V lost 5 bases, J lost 4 bases, and 5 bases stayed unmatched. CDR3 sequence reads: CASSQTGGTYGYTF. CDR3 coding DNA: TGTGCCAGCAGTCAGACAGGGGGAACCTATGGCTACACCTTC.

This clone has a single count. This chain links TRBV11-2 with TRBJ1-2, with D maybe TRBD1 (5 bases). Trimming shortened V by 5 bases and J by 4 bases, and 14 bases separated the two germline ends. CDR1 and CDR2 (germline): SGHAT, FQNNGV. This CDR3 is 14 amino acids long. CDR3 amino acids: CASSPSGAFYGYTF. The CDR3 coding sequence is TGTGCCAGCAGCCCTAGTGGGGCCTTCTATGGCTACACCTTC.

V gene TRBV7-2 combines with J gene TRBJ2-3; D is possibly TRBD1 or TRBD2 (6 bases each). The CDR3 length is 12 residues. The V gene lost 8 bases and the J gene lost 5 bases, with 11 bases spanning the gap. Germline lookup yields CDR1 SGHTA and CDR2 FQGNSA. Written as DNA, the CDR3 is TGTGCCAGCCGGGGGCCTGGAGATACGCAGTATTTT. As protein: CASRGPGDTQYF.

The V call is TRBV2, the J call TRBJ2-7; 7 nucleotides agree with TRBD2. Germline V gene lookup returns CDR1 SNHLY and CDR2 FYNNEI. The CDR3 length is 15 residues. J lost 5 bases, V lost 2 bases, and 9 bases had no gene match. CDR3 protein: CASSELGQGGNEQYF. The CDR3 DNA sequence: TGTGCCAGCAGTGAACTGGGCCAGGGAGGGAACGAGCAGTACTTC.

The chain couples TRBV5-5 to TRBJ2-1; D unclear. This CDR3 spans 15 amino acids. Per germline, CDR1 SGHKS and CDR2 YYEKEE (reference sequence). Deletions cut 5 bases from V and 4 bases from J, with 16 bases between. This CDR3 reads CASRKNREYYNEQFF. The CDR3 coding sequence is TGTGCCAGCAGGAAAAATAGGGAATATTACAATGAGCAGTTCTTC. Full variable domain (rest looked up from reference TRBV5-5 and TRBJ2-1): DAGVTQSPTHLIKTRGQQVTLRCSPISGHKSVSWYQQVLGQGPQFIFQYYEKEERGRGNFPDRFSARQFPNYSSELNVNALLLGDSALYLCASRKNREYYNEQFFGPGTRLTVL.